This TCR beta chain was sequenced in a study of response to subunit inactivated influenza vaccine. TCRdb processed the RT-PCR reads anew with MiXCR; each CDR3 protein has one entry. The sample includes 860,000 or so distinct CDR3 sequences, 21% of them seen just once. On this clonotype itself: Its target is not known.

Study-level points and caveats: Researchers suggested that each seasonal influenza vaccination recruits few new T cells.

The CDR3 extends over 14 amino acids. CDR1 SGHRS and CDR2 YFSETQ come from the germline V gene. J gave up 4 bases and V 4 bases, and 6 bases lay outside the gene matches. The receptor was isolated from a man aged 50 to 60 who received an inactivated influenza vaccine. This material consisted of PBMCs from blood, taken less than 6 days after vaccination. The chain uses TRBV5-1 and TRBJ2-3, with 7 bases identical to TRBD2. CDR3 in amino acids: CASSLLAQPDTQYF. CDR3 DNA sequence: TGCGCCAGCAGCCTACTAGCGCAACCAGATACGCAGTATTTT.